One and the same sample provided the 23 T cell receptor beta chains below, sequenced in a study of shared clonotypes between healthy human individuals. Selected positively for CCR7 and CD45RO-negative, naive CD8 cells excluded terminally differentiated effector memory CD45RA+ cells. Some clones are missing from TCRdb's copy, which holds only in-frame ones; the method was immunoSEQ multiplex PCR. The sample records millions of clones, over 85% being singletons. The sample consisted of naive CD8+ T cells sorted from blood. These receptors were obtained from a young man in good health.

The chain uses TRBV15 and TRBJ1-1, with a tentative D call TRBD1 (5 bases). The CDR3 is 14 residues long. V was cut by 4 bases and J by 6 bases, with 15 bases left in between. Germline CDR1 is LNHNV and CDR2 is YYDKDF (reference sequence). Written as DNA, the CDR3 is TGTGCCACCAGCAAGGATCGTGGGGCGCCTGAAGCTTTCTTT. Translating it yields CATSKDRGAPEAFF. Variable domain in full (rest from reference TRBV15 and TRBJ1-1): DAMVIQNPRYQVTQFGKPVTLSCSQTLNHNVMYWYQQKSSQAPKLLFHYYDKDFNNEADTPDNFQSRRPNTSFCFLDIRSPGLGDTAMYLCATSKDRGAPEAFFGQGTRLTVV.

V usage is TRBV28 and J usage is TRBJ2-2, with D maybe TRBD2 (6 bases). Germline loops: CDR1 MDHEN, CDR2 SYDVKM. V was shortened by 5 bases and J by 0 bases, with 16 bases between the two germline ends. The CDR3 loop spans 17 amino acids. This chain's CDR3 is CASSLTREDPNTGELFF. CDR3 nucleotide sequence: TGTGCCAGCAGTCTCACCAGGGAGGACCCGAACACCGGGGAGCTGTTTTTT.

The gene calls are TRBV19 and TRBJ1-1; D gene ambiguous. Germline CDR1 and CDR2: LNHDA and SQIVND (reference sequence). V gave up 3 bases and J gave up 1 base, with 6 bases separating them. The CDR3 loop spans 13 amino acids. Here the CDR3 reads CASSMKGNTEAFF. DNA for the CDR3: TGTGCCAGTAGTATGAAGGGGAACACTGAAGCTTTCTTT. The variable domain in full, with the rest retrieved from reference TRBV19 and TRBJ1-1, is DGGITQSPKYLFRKEGQNVTLSCEQNLNHDAMYWYRQDPGQGLRLIYYSQIVNDFQKGDIAEGYSVSREKKESFPLTVTSAQKNPTAFYLCASSMKGNTEAFFGQGTRLTVV.

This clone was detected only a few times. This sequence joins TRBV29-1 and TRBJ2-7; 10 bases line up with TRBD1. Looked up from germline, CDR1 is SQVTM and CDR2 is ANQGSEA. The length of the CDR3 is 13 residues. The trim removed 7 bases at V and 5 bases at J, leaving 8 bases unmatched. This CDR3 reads CSASGTGVDEQYF. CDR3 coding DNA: TGCAGCGCCTCGGGGACAGGGGTCGACGAGCAGTACTTC.

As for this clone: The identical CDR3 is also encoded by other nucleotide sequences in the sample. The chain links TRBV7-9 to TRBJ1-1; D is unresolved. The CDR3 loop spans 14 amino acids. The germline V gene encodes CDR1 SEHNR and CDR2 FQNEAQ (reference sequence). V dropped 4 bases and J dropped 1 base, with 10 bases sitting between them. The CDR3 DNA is TGTGCCAGCAGCTCCACCGACGGGAACACTGAAGCTTTCTTT. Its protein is CASSSTDGNTEAFF.

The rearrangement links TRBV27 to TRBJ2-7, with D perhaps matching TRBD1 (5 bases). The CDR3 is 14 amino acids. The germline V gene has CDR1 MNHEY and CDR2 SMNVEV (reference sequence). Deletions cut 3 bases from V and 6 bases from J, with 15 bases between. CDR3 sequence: CASSLGRERVEQYF. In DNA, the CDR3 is TGTGCCAGCAGTTTGGGCAGGGAAAGGGTCGAGCAGTACTTC.

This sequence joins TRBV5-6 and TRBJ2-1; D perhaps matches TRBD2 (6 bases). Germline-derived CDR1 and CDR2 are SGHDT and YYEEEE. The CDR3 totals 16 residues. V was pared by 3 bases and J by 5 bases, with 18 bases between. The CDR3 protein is CASSSRAGRFDNEQFF. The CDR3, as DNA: TGTGCCAGCAGCTCGAGGGCAGGGAGGTTCGACAATGAGCAGTTCTTC.

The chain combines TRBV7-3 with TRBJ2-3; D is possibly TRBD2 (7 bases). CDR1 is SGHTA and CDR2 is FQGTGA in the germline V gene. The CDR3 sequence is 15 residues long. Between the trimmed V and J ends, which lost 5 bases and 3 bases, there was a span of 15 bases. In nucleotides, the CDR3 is TGTGCCAGCAGCCCCGTGGGGGGGCAAACAGATACGCAGTATTTT. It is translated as CASSPVGGQTDTQYF.

Here the CDR3 reads CASSGPGQLTGELFF. The CDR3 nucleotides read TGTGCCAGCAGTGGCCCGGGACAACTGACCGGGGAGCTGTTTTTT. The chain is built from TRBV6-5 and TRBJ2-2; TRBD1 might be the D (6 bases). The CDR3 totals 15 residues. Trimming cost V 5 bases and J 5 bases, with 15 bases left between them. Germline assignment: CDR1 MNHEY and CDR2 SVGAGI.

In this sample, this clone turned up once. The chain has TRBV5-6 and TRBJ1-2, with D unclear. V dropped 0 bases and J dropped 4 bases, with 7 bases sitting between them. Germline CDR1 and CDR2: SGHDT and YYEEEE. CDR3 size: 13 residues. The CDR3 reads CASSLEFTYGYTF. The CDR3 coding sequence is TGTGCCAGCAGCTTGGAGTTCACCTATGGCTACACCTTC.

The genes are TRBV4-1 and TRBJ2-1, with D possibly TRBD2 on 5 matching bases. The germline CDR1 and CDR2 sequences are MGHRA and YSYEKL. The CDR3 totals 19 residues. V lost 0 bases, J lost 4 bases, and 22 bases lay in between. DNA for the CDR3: TGCGCCAGCAGCCAAGAGTCGGAGGAGGCCCACGATAATTACAATGAGCAGTTCTTC. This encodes CASSQESEEAHDNYNEQFF.

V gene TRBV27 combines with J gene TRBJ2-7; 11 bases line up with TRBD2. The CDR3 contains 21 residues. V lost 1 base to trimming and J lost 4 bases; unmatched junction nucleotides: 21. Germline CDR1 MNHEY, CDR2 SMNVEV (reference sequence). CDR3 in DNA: TGTGCCAGCAGTTTATTCCTCCGGGCTAGCGGGAGGATGGGAGCGGAATACGAGCAGTACTTC. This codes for CASSLFLRASGRMGAEYEQYF.

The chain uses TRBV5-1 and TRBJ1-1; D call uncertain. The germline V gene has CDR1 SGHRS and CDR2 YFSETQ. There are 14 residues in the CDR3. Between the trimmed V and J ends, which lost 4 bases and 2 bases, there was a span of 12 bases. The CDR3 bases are TGCGCCAGCAGCGAAAGGGCCCTCAACACTGAAGCTTTCTTT. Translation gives CASSERALNTEAFF. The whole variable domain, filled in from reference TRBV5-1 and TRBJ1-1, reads KAGVTQTPRYLIKTRGQQVTLSCSPISGHRSVSWYQQTPGQGLQFLFEYFSETQRNKGNFPGRFSGRQFSNSRSEMNVSTLELGDSALYLCASSERALNTEAFFGQGTRLTVV.

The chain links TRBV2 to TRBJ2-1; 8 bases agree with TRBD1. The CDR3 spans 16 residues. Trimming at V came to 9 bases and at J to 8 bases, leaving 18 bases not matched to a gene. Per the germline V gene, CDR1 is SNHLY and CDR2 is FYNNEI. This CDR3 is CASPRGDRIVLDEQFF. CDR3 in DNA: TGTGCCAGTCCTCGTGGGGACAGGATTGTTTTGGATGAGCAGTTCTTC.

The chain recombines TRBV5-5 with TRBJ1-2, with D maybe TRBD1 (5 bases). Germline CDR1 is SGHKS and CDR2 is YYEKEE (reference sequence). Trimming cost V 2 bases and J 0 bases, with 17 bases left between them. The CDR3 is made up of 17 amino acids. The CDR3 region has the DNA TGTGCCAGCAGCTTATCGGCGCCAGGGCTTCCTAACTATGGCTACACCTTC. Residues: CASSLSAPGLPNYGYTF.

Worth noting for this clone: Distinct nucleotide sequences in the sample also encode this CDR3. This chain's CDR3 is CASSLATYNEQFF. CDR3 sequence (DNA): TGTGCCAGCAGCTTAGCAACTTACAATGAGCAGTTCTTC. The chain combines TRBV13 with TRBJ2-1; no clear D. Trimming pared 1 base from V and 4 bases from J, leaving 5 bases between. The CDR3 has 13 amino acids. Germline CDR1 reads PRHDT; CDR2 reads FYEKMQ (reference sequence).

The chain's CDR3 is CSVEAGSRSTIYF. In DNA, the CDR3 is TGCAGCGTTGAGGCAGGATCAAGAAGCACCATATATTTT. The chain recombines TRBV29-1 with TRBJ1-3; the D is unclear. Germline V gene lookup returns CDR1 SQVTM and CDR2 ANQGSEA. There are 13 residues in the CDR3. Between the trimmed V and J ends, which lost 3 bases and 9 bases, there was a span of 15 bases. Complete variable domain (other parts from reference TRBV29-1 and TRBJ1-3): SAVISQKPSRDICQRGTSLTIQCQVDSQVTMMFWYRQQPGQSLTLIATANQGSEATYESGFVIDKFPISRPNLTFSTLTVSNMSPEDSSIYLCSVEAGSRSTIYFGEGSWLTVV.

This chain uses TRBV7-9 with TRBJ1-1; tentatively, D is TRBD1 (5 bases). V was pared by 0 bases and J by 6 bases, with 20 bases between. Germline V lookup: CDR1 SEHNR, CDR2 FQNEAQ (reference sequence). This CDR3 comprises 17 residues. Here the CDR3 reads CASSLALMGQVGPEAFF. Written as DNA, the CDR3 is TGTGCCAGCAGCTTAGCGCTGATGGGGCAGGTAGGACCTGAAGCTTTCTTT.

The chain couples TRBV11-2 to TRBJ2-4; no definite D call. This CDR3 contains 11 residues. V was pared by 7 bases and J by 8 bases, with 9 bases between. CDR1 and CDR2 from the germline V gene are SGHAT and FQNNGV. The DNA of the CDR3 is TGTGCCAGCAACGGACGGGACATTCAGTACTTC. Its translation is CASNGRDIQYF. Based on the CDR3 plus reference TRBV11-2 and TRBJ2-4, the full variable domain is EAGVAQSPRYKIIEKRQSVAFWCNPISGHATLYWYQQILGQGPKLLIQFQNNGVVDDSQLPKDRFSAERLKGVDSTLKIQPAKLEDSAVYLCASNGRDIQYFGAGTRLSVL.

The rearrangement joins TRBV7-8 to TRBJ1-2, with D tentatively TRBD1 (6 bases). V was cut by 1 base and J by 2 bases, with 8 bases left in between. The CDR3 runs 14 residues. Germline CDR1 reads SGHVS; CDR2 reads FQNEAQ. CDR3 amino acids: CASSLDRDNYGYTF. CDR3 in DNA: TGTGCCAGCAGCTTAGACAGGGACAACTATGGCTACACCTTC.

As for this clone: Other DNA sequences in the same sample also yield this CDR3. The CDR3 DNA reads as TGCGCCAGCAGCCAAGAAGGACTTTCCTCCTACGAGCAGTACTTC. This codes for CASSQEGLSSYEQYF. The rearrangement links TRBV4-1 to TRBJ2-7, with D maybe TRBD2 (5 bases). Germline-derived CDR1 and CDR2 are MGHRA and YSYEKL. This CDR3 spans 15 amino acids. V lost 0 bases and J lost 0, with 9 bases in between.

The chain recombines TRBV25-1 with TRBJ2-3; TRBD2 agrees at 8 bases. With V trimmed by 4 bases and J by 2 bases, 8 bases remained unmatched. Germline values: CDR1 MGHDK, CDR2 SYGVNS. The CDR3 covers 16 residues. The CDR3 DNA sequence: TGTGCCAGCAGTGGTCACGGGAGGGCCCCCACAGATACGCAGTATTTT. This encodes CASSGHGRAPTDTQYF.

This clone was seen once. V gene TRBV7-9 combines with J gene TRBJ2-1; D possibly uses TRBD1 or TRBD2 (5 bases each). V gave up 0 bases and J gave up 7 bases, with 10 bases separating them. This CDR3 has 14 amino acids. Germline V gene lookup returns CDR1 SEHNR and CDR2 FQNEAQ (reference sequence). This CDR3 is CASSLAEGRNEQFF. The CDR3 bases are TGTGCCAGCAGCTTAGCTGAGGGGCGGAATGAGCAGTTCTTC.